A single sample gave rise to the 14 T cell receptor beta chains below, sequenced in a study of circulating and synovial CD4+ cells in juvenile arthritis. Libraries were prepared by immunoSEQ multiplex PCR; TCRdb keeps only in-frame clonotypes and omits some of them. The sample records around 14,000 clones, approximately 88% being singletons. The sequenced material came from CD4+ T cells from synovial fluid. These receptors all come from a human patient with juvenile idiopathic arthritis. Some clones in this sample may be carry-over from other donors' samples.

This clone was seen a few times. V and J are TRBV10-3 and TRBJ1-3; 7 bases match TRBD1. CDR3 length: 13 residues. The germline CDR1 and CDR2 sequences are ENHRY and SYGVKD. V lost 4 bases and J lost 4; bases outside the gene matches: 1. This CDR3 is CAISAGGGNTIYF. The CDR3 coding sequence is TGTGCCATCAGTGCAGGGGGAGGAAACACCATATATTTT.

V is TRBV2 and J is TRBJ2-5, with 7 positions matching TRBD2. The CDR3 runs 14 residues. The germline V gene encodes CDR1 SNHLY and CDR2 FYNNEI. Germline trimming cut 8 bases from V and 5 bases from J; bases unmatched to any gene: 11. CDR3 residues: CASGAGLLSETQYF. CDR3 in DNA: TGTGCCAGCGGAGCGGGACTTCTGAGCGAGACCCAGTACTTC.

The V call is TRBV19, the J call TRBJ2-7, with 8 bases aligning to TRBD2. Germline V gives CDR1 LNHDA, CDR2 SQIVND (reference sequence). J was trimmed by 5 bases and V by 5 bases; bases with no gene match: 11. The CDR3 runs 15 residues. The CDR3 coding sequence is TGTGCCAGTAGTCGTCTAGCGGGCGGGGGTCACGAGCAGTACTTC. It codes for CASSRLAGGGHEQYF. Based on the CDR3 plus reference TRBV19 and TRBJ2-7, the full variable domain is DGGITQSPKYLFRKEGQNVTLSCEQNLNHDAMYWYRQDPGQGLRLIYYSQIVNDFQKGDIAEGYSVSREKKESFPLTVTSAQKNPTAFYLCASSRLAGGGHEQYFGPGTRLTVT.

This clone was seen only a few times. This chain uses TRBV2 with TRBJ1-4, with D perhaps TRBD1 (6 bases). CDR1 is SNHLY and CDR2 is FYNNEI in the germline V gene. V gave up 6 bases and J gave up 5 bases, with 10 bases separating them. The CDR3 is 13 residues long. The CDR3 nucleotides are TGTGCCAGCAGCGGACAGTACAATGAAAAACTGTTTTTT. This sequence encodes CASSGQYNEKLFF.

This clone was detected only once. The chain employs TRBV2 and TRBJ2-1; 8 positions match TRBD2. The CDR3 extends over 15 amino acids. V trimming: 6 bases; J trimming: 6 bases; junction bases outside the gene matches: 10. Germline assignment: CDR1 SNHLY and CDR2 FYNNEI. CDR3 region: CASRPGLVLGNEQFF. The CDR3 DNA follows: TGTGCCAGCAGGCCGGGACTAGTATTGGGCAATGAGCAGTTCTTC.

The gene calls are TRBV4-1 and TRBJ1-5; weak D call: TRBD1 (6 bases). V was clipped by 2 bases and J by 5 bases, with 19 bases between them. The CDR3 has 17 residues. Germline CDR1 and CDR2: MGHRA and YSYEKL. CDR3 nucleotide sequence: TGCGCCAGCAGCCAATCCCTACTGGGAGGGGGGCATCAGCCCCAGCATTTT. Translating it yields CASSQSLLGGGHQPQHF.

This rearrangement joins TRBV13 to TRBJ2-7; 7 bases match TRBD2. Germline CDR1 and CDR2: PRHDT and FYEKMQ (reference sequence). The CDR3 is 17 amino acids. With V trimmed by 4 bases and J by 1 base, 13 bases remained unmatched. In nucleotides, the CDR3 is TGTGCCAGCAGCTCCTCCGACTTATTAGCGGGTTCCTACGAGCAGTACTTC. Translated: CASSSSDLLAGSYEQYF.

The CDR3 reads CASTQGSFNEKLFF. In DNA, the CDR3 is TGTGCCAGCACCCAGGGATCATTTAATGAAAAACTGTTTTTT. V and J are TRBV5-6 and TRBJ1-4, with a possible D match to TRBD1 (5 bases). The CDR3 length is 14 residues. V shed 6 bases and J shed 4 bases, with 13 bases lying between them. CDR1 and CDR2 (germline): SGHDT, YYEEEE. Looking up the rest from reference TRBV5-6 and TRBJ1-4 gives the full variable domain: DAGVTQSPTHLIKTRGQQVTLRCSPKSGHDTVSWYQQALGQGPQFIFQYYEEEERQRGNFPDRFSGHQFPNYSSELNVNALLLGDSALYLCASTQGSFNEKLFFGSGTQLSVL.

V gene TRBV4-1 combines with J gene TRBJ1-3, with TRBD1 matching over 7 bases. J gave up 0 bases and V 0 bases, and 11 bases lay outside the gene matches. Per germline, CDR1 MGHRA and CDR2 YSYEKL. This CDR3 contains 19 residues. CDR3 amino acids: CASSQDRVSGQSSGNTIYF. DNA of the CDR3: TGCGCCAGCAGCCAAGATCGGGTCTCGGGACAGTCCTCTGGAAACACCATATATTTT.

V is TRBV21-1 and J is TRBJ2-5; no DNA check was done on the table's D call, TRBD1. The tail of the sequence fits TRBJ2-7 better, so the J call may be wrong. TRBV21-1 is designated a pseudogene. This CDR3 is built from 16 residues. The CDR3 reads CASSKVGGTLSYEQYF. As DNA, the CDR3 is TGTGCCAGCAGCAAAGTTGGGGGCACCCTCTCCTACGAGCAGTACTTC.

V is TRBV9 and J is TRBJ2-6; 9 positions match TRBD2. The junction had 9 bases not matched to a gene; V was cut back by 2 bases and J by 0 bases. Germline lookup yields CDR1 SGDLS and CDR2 YYNGEE. The CDR3 contains 19 residues. The CDR3 reads CASSVLGLASTSGANVLTF. As DNA, the CDR3 is TGTGCCAGCAGCGTTCTCGGACTAGCGAGTACCTCTGGGGCCAACGTCCTGACTTTC. Full variable domain (rest looked up from reference TRBV9 and TRBJ2-6): DSGVTQTPKHLITATGQRVTLRCSPRSGDLSVYWYQQSLDQGLQFLIQYYNGEERAKGNILERFSAQQFPDLHSELNLSSLELGDSALYFCASSVLGLASTSGANVLTFGAGSRLTVL.

This clone was recorded only once. V usage is TRBV30 and J usage is TRBJ1-6; TRBD1 matches at 7 bases. With V trimmed by 1 base and J by 1 base, 7 bases remained unmatched. CDR1 and CDR2 from the germline V gene are GTSNPN and SVGIG (reference sequence). The CDR3 has 17 residues. The CDR3 spells CAWSEQGWRSYNSPLHF. DNA for the CDR3: TGTGCCTGGAGTGAACAGGGGTGGAGGTCCTATAATTCACCCCTCCACTTT. The entire variable domain, with the rest obtained from reference TRBV30 and TRBJ1-6, is as follows: SQTIHQWPATLVQPVGSPLSLECTVEGTSNPNLYWYRQAAGRGLQLLFYSVGIGQISSEVPQNLSASRPQDRQFILSSKKLLLSDSGFYLCAWSEQGWRSYNSPLHFGNGTRLTVT.

V gene TRBV6-1 combines with J gene TRBJ1-2; 12 nucleotides align to TRBD1. CDR3 length equals 14 residues. The V segment lost 6 bases and the J segment 8 bases; nucleotides outside the gene matches: 7. Germline lookup yields CDR1 MNHNS and CDR2 SASEGT. The CDR3 reads CASSTGQGAGGYTF. CDR3 bases: TGTGCCAGCAGCACGGGACAGGGGGCTGGCGGCTACACCTTC.

The rearrangement uses TRBV12-5 and TRBJ2-7; D might be TRBD2 (5 bases). Per the germline V gene, CDR1 is LGHNT and CDR2 is FRNRAP. Trimming took off 6 bases at V and 6 bases at J, with 18 bases between the two ends. The CDR3 consists of 14 residues. The CDR3, as DNA: TGTGCTAGTGGCCCCGACGGGGTGAGAGGCGAGCAGTACTTC. It is translated as CASGPDGVRGEQYF.